This T cell receptor (beta chain) was retrieved from a study of cytomegalovirus exposure and HLA in healthy donors. Across the whole study: About 85 million unique TCR sequences came from HLA-typed donors in an early release.

Germline V CDR1 and CDR2: MNHEY, SMNVEV (reference sequence). The V end was cut by 6 bases, the J end by 0 bases, with 12 bases between. This CDR3 region has 14 residues. In the case of this clone: Its antigen is undetermined.

The PCR ran on 60 Vbeta and 13 Jbeta primers. TCRdb's table, derived via immunoSEQ multiplex PCR, lists solely in-frame clones and lacks some. The table shows roughly 130,000 clones, with roughly 78% occurring only once. Those who donated were healthy bone marrow donors. The study, taken as a whole, reports: In an earlier analysis, most TCR beta V segments were productive about 87% or about 30% of the time. High specificity and sensitivity for cytomegalovirus status were reported for the classifier.

The rearrangement links TRBV27 to TRBJ2-7, with D possibly TRBD2 on 6 matching bases. The sequence derives from a middle-aged man in good health and CMV-seronegative. The source material was PBMCs. Here the CDR3 reads CASRAVGGSYEQYF. The CDR3 bases are TGTGCCAGCAGAGCCGTCGGGGGCTCCTACGAGCAGTACTTC.